A single sample gave rise to the 27 T cell receptor beta chains below, sequenced in a study of T cell responses to AZD1222 COVID-19 vaccine. Profiled with immunoSEQ multiplex PCR; TCRdb holds only in-frame clones, not every one. The sample has about 110,000 clones, over 85% seen once. The sample was peripheral blood, taken 28 days after the second AZD1222 dose. The receptor source for this set is an adult who received the AZD1222 COVID-19 vaccine.

As for this clone: This CDR3 is also generated by other DNA sequences in the sample. The V call is TRBV18, the J call TRBJ2-7; 7 bases agree with TRBD1. Germline V gene sequence: CDR1 KGHSH, CDR2 LQKENI. Trimming removed 3 bases from V and 1 base from J; junction bases left unmatched: 3. This CDR3 has 14 amino acids. The CDR3 loop reads CASSPRQGSYEQYF. In nucleotides, the CDR3 is TGTGCCAGCTCACCTAGACAGGGATCCTACGAGCAGTACTTC. Combining the CDR3 with reference TRBV18 and TRBJ2-7 gives the whole variable domain NAGVMQNPRHLVRRRGQEARLRCSPMKGHSHVYWYRQLPEEGLKFMVYLQKENIIDESGMPKERFSAEFPKEGPSILRIQQVVRGDSAAYFCASSPRQGSYEQYFGPGTRLTVT.

The V and J genes are TRBV7-8 and TRBJ1-1, with D unresolved. The CDR3 has 13 residues. CDR1 is SGHVS and CDR2 is FQNEAQ in the germline V gene. Trimming removed 5 bases at V and 3 bases at J, with 10 bases between. As DNA, the CDR3 is TGTGCCAGCAGCCAGGCGGTTTACACTGAAGCTTTCTTT. Amino acids: CASSQAVYTEAFF.

The chain joins TRBV18 to TRBJ1-3; D not certain. Trimming stripped 4 bases from V and 2 bases from J, with 15 bases between. CDR3 length: 16 residues. Germline CDR1 KGHSH, CDR2 LQKENI. As DNA, the CDR3 is TGTGCCAGCTCACTCAGCGGGCAAGGAGCTGGAAACACCATATATTTT. Protein: CASSLSGQGAGNTIYF.

The chain employs TRBV10-3 and TRBJ1-5, with D possibly TRBD1 on 6 matching bases. Germline V CDR1 and CDR2: ENHRY, SYGVKD. V was shortened by 0 bases and J by 6 bases, with 15 bases between the two germline ends. The CDR3 is 16 residues long. The CDR3 region has the DNA TGTGCCATCAGTGAGTCGCTAGGACAGCGGGGTCAGCCCCAGCATTTT. It codes for CAISESLGQRGQPQHF.

This chain uses TRBV3-1 (or the pseudogene TRBV3-2) with TRBJ2-3, with D unresolved. V gave up 1 base and J gave up 4 bases, with 6 bases separating them. This CDR3 spans 13 amino acids. Germline CDR1 LGHDT, CDR2 YNNKEL (reference sequence). CDR3 in DNA: TGTGCCAGCAGCCAAGTCATGTCAGATACGCAGTATTTT. As protein: CASSQVMSDTQYF.

The V gene is TRBV18, the J gene TRBJ1-2; D perhaps matches TRBD1 (5 bases). The CDR3 has 15 amino acids. V lost 3 bases and J 3 bases, leaving 14 bases between the germline ends. Germline CDR1 and CDR2: KGHSH and LQKENI. This CDR3 is CASSPDAAGDYGYTF. Written as DNA, the CDR3 is TGTGCCAGCTCACCTGACGCCGCGGGGGACTATGGCTACACCTTC.

Of note for this clone: The sample has other DNA sequences that encode this CDR3 too. This chain connects TRBV28 to TRBJ1-2; D ambiguous. The germline gives CDR1 MDHEN, CDR2 SYDVKM. The CDR3 is made up of 11 amino acids. V was shortened by 6 bases and J by 3 bases, with 5 bases between the two germline ends. CDR3 DNA: TGTGCCAGCAGCCCGGACTATGGCTACACCTTC. It is translated as CASSPDYGYTF.

The chain links TRBV10-3 to TRBJ2-5; 7 bases map to TRBD2. Trimming removed 8 bases from V and 4 bases from J; junction bases left unmatched: 7. This CDR3 region has 13 residues. Germline values: CDR1 ENHRY, CDR2 SYGVKD. For the CDR3, the DNA is TGTGCCATCGCTGGGCGGGAGCGAGAGACCCAGTACTTC. This encodes CAIAGRERETQYF.

This clone is a singleton in its sample. The chain has TRBV29-1 and TRBJ2-7; the match to TRBD1 covers 8 bases. The CDR3 loop spans 12 amino acids. The germline V gene encodes CDR1 SQVTM and CDR2 ANQGSEA. Germline trimming cut 4 bases from V and 3 bases from J; bases unmatched to any gene: 2. CDR3 amino acids: CSVADRGYEQYF. The CDR3, as DNA: TGCAGCGTTGCTGACAGGGGCTACGAGCAGTACTTC.

The genes are TRBV9 and TRBJ1-3; a weak D match, TRBD1 (5 bases). The germline CDR1 and CDR2 sequences are SGDLS and YYNGEE. Trimming left V 4 bases short and J 8 bases short, with 10 bases between. This CDR3 contains 12 residues. CDR3 loop: CASSPGGDTIYF. In DNA, the CDR3 is TGTGCCAGCAGCCCTGGGGGGGACACCATATATTTT. Full variable domain (outside the CDR3, taken from reference TRBV9 and TRBJ1-3): DSGVTQTPKHLITATGQRVTLRCSPRSGDLSVYWYQQSLDQGLQFLIQYYNGEERAKGNILERFSAQQFPDLHSELNLSSLELGDSALYFCASSPGGDTIYFGEGSWLTVV.

The V gene is TRBV11-2, the J gene TRBJ2-7, with TRBD1 as a possible D gene (6 bases). Germline CDR1 and CDR2: SGHAT and FQNNGV. This CDR3 spans 14 amino acids. The V gene lost 5 bases and the J gene lost 0 bases, with 11 bases spanning the gap. The CDR3: CASSQQGHSYEQYF. In nucleotides, the CDR3 is TGTGCCAGCAGCCAACAGGGTCACTCCTACGAGCAGTACTTC.

CDR3 protein: CASSWDIYNSPLHF. The CDR3 DNA follows: TGTGCCAGCAGTTGGGATATTTATAATTCACCCCTCCACTTT. This chain links TRBV28 with TRBJ1-6; no reliable D call. Trimming took off 4 bases at V and 4 bases at J, with 8 bases between the two ends. The CDR3 extends over 14 amino acids. Per the germline V gene, CDR1 is MDHEN and CDR2 is SYDVKM.

The V and J genes are TRBV2 and TRBJ2-1, with D unclear. The V end was cut by 7 bases, the J end by 0 bases, with 10 bases between. In germline, CDR1 is SNHLY, CDR2 FYNNEI. CDR3 length: 14 amino acids. The CDR3, as DNA: TGTGCCAGCAATGACCCGGGCTCCTACAATGAGCAGTTCTTC. This gives the protein CASNDPGSYNEQFF. Full variable domain (rest looked up from reference TRBV2 and TRBJ2-1): EPEVTQTPSHQVTQMGQEVILRCVPISNHLYFYWYRQILGQKVEFLVSFYNNEISEKSEIFDDQFSVERPDGSNFTLKIRSTKLEDSAMYFCASNDPGSYNEQFFGPGTRLTVL.

The rearrangement joins TRBV21-1 to TRBJ1-3; the D segment call TRBD1 is taken from the table without a DNA check. TRBV21-1 is given as a pseudogene. This CDR3 comprises 14 residues. As DNA, the CDR3 is TGTGCCAATCATCAGGTTCGCTCTGGAAACACCATATATTTT. It codes for CANHQVRSGNTIYF.

The V gene is TRBV27, the J gene TRBJ2-1; the D is unclear. CDR3 length: 12 residues. Trimming left V 5 bases short and J 11 bases short, with 13 bases between. Germline V CDR1 and CDR2: MNHEY, SMNVEV (reference sequence). CDR3 region: CASSPLGRKQFF. In DNA form, the CDR3 reads TGTGCCAGCAGTCCGCTTGGAAGAAAGCAGTTCTTC.

The V and J genes are TRBV10-3 and TRBJ1-5; D is unclear. Per the germline V gene, CDR1 is ENHRY and CDR2 is SYGVKD. V was clipped by 7 bases and J by 5 bases, with 12 bases between them. This CDR3 is 13 amino acids long. CDR3 bases: TGTGCCATCACCTCCGGGGAAGATCAGCCCCAGCATTTT. Translated: CAITSGEDQPQHF.

The J gene is TRBJ1-2, the V gene TRBV9, with D possibly TRBD1 on 5 matching bases. Germline lookup yields CDR1 SGDLS and CDR2 YYNGEE. V dropped 1 base and J dropped 8 bases, with 12 bases sitting between them. The CDR3 is 13 amino acids. CDR3 region: CASSVTTGNGYTF. As DNA, the CDR3 is TGTGCCAGCAGCGTAACTACAGGTAACGGCTACACCTTC.

This clone was seen a single time. This sequence joins TRBV6-5 and TRBJ1-5; 7 nucleotides match TRBD1. The V and J ends lost 6 bases and 7 bases, in that order; junction bases with no gene match: 9. Germline V lookup: CDR1 MNHEY, CDR2 SVGAGI. The CDR3 runs to 14 residues. CDR3 nucleotides: TGTGCCAGCAGCTTGACAGGGTCTGTGCAGCCCCAGCATTTT. Its translation is CASSLTGSVQPQHF.

The chain uses TRBV4-1 and TRBJ1-4; no firm D call. This CDR3 spans 15 amino acids. Germline V CDR1 and CDR2: MGHRA, YSYEKL. V lost 4 bases and J 3 bases, leaving 12 bases between the germline ends. CDR3 amino acids: CASSRTDIANEKLFF. The CDR3 region has the DNA TGCGCCAGCAGCCGAACAGACATTGCTAATGAAAAACTGTTTTTT.

This chain uses TRBV3-1 (or the pseudogene TRBV3-2) with TRBJ2-5; D gene uncertain. CDR1 and CDR2 from the germline V gene are LGHDT and YNNKEL (reference sequence). The CDR3 covers 12 residues. V was pared by 3 bases and J by 2 bases, with 4 bases between. CDR3 nucleotide sequence: TGTGCCAGCAGCCAGGAACAAGAGACCCAGTACTTC. It yields the protein CASSQEQETQYF.

This chain uses TRBV7-9 with TRBJ2-3; 8 nucleotides line up with TRBD2. CDR1 is SEHNR, CDR2 FQNEAQ, per germline (reference sequence). The V and J ends lost 2 bases and 3 bases, in that order; junction bases with no gene match: 4. The CDR3 consists of 15 residues. CDR3 nucleotide sequence: TGTGCCAGCAGCTTACGGCAGCGGGAGACAGATACGCAGTATTTT. Protein sequence: CASSLRQRETDTQYF.

The rearrangement joins TRBV7-3 to TRBJ1-5; D gene unclear. CDR3 size: 13 residues. V gave up 2 bases and J gave up 5 bases, with 7 bases separating them. The V gene's germline CDR1 is SGHTA and CDR2 FQGTGA. The CDR3, as DNA: TGTGCCAGCAGCTTAGATTTATATCAGCCCCAGCATTTT. Protein: CASSLDLYQPQHF.

J is TRBJ1-2 and V is TRBV6-4; TRBD1 matches at 12 bases. The CDR3 runs 16 residues. The V gene's germline CDR1 is MRHNA and CDR2 SNTAGT. J was trimmed by 5 bases and V by 2 bases; bases with no gene match: 6. CDR3 amino acids: CASSDGSGQGAYGYTF. DNA of the CDR3: TGTGCCAGCAGTGACGGTTCGGGACAGGGGGCGTATGGCTACACCTTC.

The V gene is TRBV28, the J gene TRBJ1-6; a weak D match, TRBD1 (6 bases). This CDR3 contains 17 residues. The germline gives CDR1 MDHEN, CDR2 SYDVKM. Trimming removed 6 bases at V and 2 bases at J, with 17 bases between. CDR3 sequence: CASSRGTPIAYNSPLHF. The CDR3 nucleotides are TGTGCCAGCAGCAGAGGGACACCGATAGCCTATAATTCACCCCTCCACTTT. The full variable domain, with the rest looked up from reference TRBV28 and TRBJ1-6, is DVKVTQSSRYLVKRTGEKVFLECVQDMDHENMFWYRQDPGLGLRLIYFSYDVKMKEKGDIPEGYSVSREKKERFSLILESASTNQTSMYLCASSRGTPIAYNSPLHFGNGTRLTVT.

This clone was seen only once. The chain has TRBV29-1 and TRBJ2-5, with 9 nucleotides matching TRBD2. Germline loops: CDR1 SQVTM, CDR2 ANQGSEA. The CDR3 is 13 amino acids. J lost 5 bases, V lost 7 bases, and 8 bases had no gene match. The CDR3 here is CSARWREGETQYF. CDR3 bases: TGCAGCGCTCGGTGGCGGGAGGGGGAGACCCAGTACTTC.

The chain employs TRBV21-1 and TRBJ2-7; the table's D call, TRBD2, has no DNA check behind it. TRBV21-1 is a pseudogene segment. This CDR3 region has 15 residues. The CDR3 coding sequence is TGTGCCAGCAGCATTCGACTAGCGGGAGCAAAGGAGCAGTACTTC. Its translation: CASSIRLAGAKEQYF.

V usage is TRBV3-1 (or the pseudogene TRBV3-2) and J usage is TRBJ1-2, with 8 bases aligning to TRBD1. V lost 3 bases and J lost 5; bases outside the gene matches: 8. The CDR3 covers 15 residues. CDR1 and CDR2 (germline): LGHDT, YNNKEL (reference sequence). CDR3 loop: CASSHQGALLYGYTF. The DNA of the CDR3 is TGTGCCAGCAGCCACCAGGGGGCGCTTCTTTATGGCTACACCTTC.